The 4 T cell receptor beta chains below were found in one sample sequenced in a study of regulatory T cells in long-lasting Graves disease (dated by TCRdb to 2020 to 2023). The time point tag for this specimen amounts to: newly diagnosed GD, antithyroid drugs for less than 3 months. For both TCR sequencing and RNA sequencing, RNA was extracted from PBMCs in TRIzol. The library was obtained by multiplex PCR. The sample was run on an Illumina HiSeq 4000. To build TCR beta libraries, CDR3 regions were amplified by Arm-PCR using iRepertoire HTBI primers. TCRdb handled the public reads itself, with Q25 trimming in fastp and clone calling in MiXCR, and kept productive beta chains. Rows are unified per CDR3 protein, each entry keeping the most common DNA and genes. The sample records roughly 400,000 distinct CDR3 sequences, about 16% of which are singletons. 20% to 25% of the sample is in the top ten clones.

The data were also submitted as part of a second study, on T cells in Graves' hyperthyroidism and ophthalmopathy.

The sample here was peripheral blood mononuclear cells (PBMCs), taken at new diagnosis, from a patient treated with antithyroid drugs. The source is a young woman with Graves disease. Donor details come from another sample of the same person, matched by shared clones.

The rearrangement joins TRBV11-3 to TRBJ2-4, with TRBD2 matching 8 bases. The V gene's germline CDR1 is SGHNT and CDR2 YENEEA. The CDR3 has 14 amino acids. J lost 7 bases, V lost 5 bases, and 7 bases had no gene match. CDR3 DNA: TGTGCCAGCAGCCGTCAAGGCGGGGGGAACATTCAGTACTTC. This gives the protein CASSRQGGGNIQYF.

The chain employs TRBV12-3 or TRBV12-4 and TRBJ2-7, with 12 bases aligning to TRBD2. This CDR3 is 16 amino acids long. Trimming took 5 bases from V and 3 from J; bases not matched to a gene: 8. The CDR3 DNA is TGTGCCAGCAGTCCCCGACTAGCGGGAGTCGGCTACGAGCAGTACTTC. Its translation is CASSPRLAGVGYEQYF.

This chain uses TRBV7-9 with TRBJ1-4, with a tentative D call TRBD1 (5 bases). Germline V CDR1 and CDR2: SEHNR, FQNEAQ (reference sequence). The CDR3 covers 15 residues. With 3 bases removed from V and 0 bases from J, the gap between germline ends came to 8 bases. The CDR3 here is CASSFTGSTNEKLFF. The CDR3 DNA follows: TGTGCCAGCAGCTTCACAGGTTCAACTAATGAAAAACTGTTTTTT.

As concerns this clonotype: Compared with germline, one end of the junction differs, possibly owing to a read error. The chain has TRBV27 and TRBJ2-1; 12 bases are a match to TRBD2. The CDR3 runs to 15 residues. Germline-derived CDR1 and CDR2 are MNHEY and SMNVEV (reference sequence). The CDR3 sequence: CVSSLTSGSYNEQFF. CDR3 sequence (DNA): TGTGTCAGCAGTTTGACTAGCGGGAGCTACAATGAGCAGTTCTTC.